Sequencing of this TCR beta chain was carried out in a study of OX40 agonist ivuxolimab in advanced cancers. Study-level background: At doses from 0.01 to 10 mg/kg, patients were given intravenous ivuxolimab every 2 weeks. Findings and limits, study-wide: Relative to CD4+ cells, CD8+ T cells on average had more expanded clones.

About this clone: Its antigen remains unknown.

The method was immunoSEQ multiplex PCR; TCRdb's version includes in-frame clones alone and lacks a portion of them. The data show about 110,000 clones, around 93% seen once. The material sequenced was CD4+ or CD8+ T cells sorted from blood, taken in a trial of the OX40 agonist ivuxolimab. This TCR derives from an adult with an advanced solid tumor such as melanoma, head and neck, liver or kidney cancer.

Here the CDR3 reads CASSTIETYNEQFF. The CDR3 DNA follows: TGTGCCAGTAGTACGATCGAGACGTACAATGAGCAGTTCTTC. V and J are TRBV19 and TRBJ2-1; no reliable D call. The CDR3 is made up of 14 amino acids. Trimming removed 4 bases from V and 4 bases from J, with 11 bases in between. CDR1 and CDR2 from the germline V gene are LNHDA and SQIVND (reference sequence).